Below, 32 T cell receptor beta chains from the same sample are listed, as sequenced in a study of Ad26.COV2.S vaccination and SARS-CoV-2 variants. Noted treatment: over 15 received Ad26.COV2.S at low or high dose, single or two shots; several received placebo; per-sample allocation not given. Following the first vaccine or placebo injection, samples were taken on day 63. Data came from immunoSEQ multiplex PCR; TCRdb stores just in-frame clones and leaves some out. The profile covers under 300,000 clones, with roughly 89% appearing a single time and less than 3% taken by the ten largest. The sample here was peripheral blood, taken in a trial of Ad26.COV2.S vaccine versus placebo. The source of these receptors is a person between 18 and 60 years old who received the Ad26.COV2.S COVID-19 vaccine or a placebo.

J is TRBJ2-5 and V is TRBV29-1; unclear D gene. V shed 8 bases and J shed 5 bases, with 12 bases lying between them. The CDR3 has 11 residues. CDR1 and CDR2 from the germline V gene are SQVTM and ANQGSEA. Written as DNA, the CDR3 is TGCAGCTCCGCCGTTATGGAGACCCAGTACTTC. Its protein product is CSSAVMETQYF.

CDR3 region: CASSSRGTNTEAFF. CDR3 nucleotides: TGCGCCAGCAGCTCCCGGGGCACAAACACTGAAGCTTTCTTT. The chain couples TRBV5-1 to TRBJ1-1; the D gene is possibly TRBD1 (5 bases). Germline V gives CDR1 SGHRS, CDR2 YFSETQ. V lost 3 bases, J lost 2 bases, and 11 bases lay in between. This CDR3 has 14 amino acids.

This clone has only a few counts. V gene TRBV24-1 combines with J gene TRBJ1-5; D is possibly TRBD1 (5 bases). This CDR3 comprises 14 residues. Germline values: CDR1 KGHDR, CDR2 SFDVKD. V dropped 4 bases and J dropped 0 bases, with 6 bases sitting between them. The chain's CDR3 is CATSEGTSNQPQHF. The CDR3, as DNA: TGTGCCACCAGTGAGGGGACTAGCAATCAGCCCCAGCATTTT.

The chain recombines TRBV30 with TRBJ1-2; D gene ambiguous. Deletions cut 0 bases from V and 2 bases from J, with 16 bases between. This CDR3 region has 16 residues. Germline lookup yields CDR1 GTSNPN and CDR2 SVGIG (reference sequence). The CDR3, as DNA: TGTGCCTGGAGTGTACGTCCAGGTGAACGGAACTATGGCTACACCTTC. Residues: CAWSVRPGERNYGYTF.

The rearrangement joins TRBV21-1 to TRBJ2-3. TRBV21-1 counts as a pseudogene. The CDR3 runs to 14 residues. The CDR3 is CASSKAGLTDTQYF. The CDR3 DNA reads as TGTGCTAGCAGCAAAGCTGGGTTAACAGATACGCAGTATTTT.

V and J are TRBV10-3 and TRBJ1-5; perhaps TRBD1 as D (5 bases). CDR3 length: 17 amino acids. Per the germline V gene, CDR1 is ENHRY and CDR2 is SYGVKD. CDR3 DNA sequence: TGTGCTACGGGCCCGGATCGGATTGGGGCCAGCAATCAGCCCCAGCATTTT. This encodes CATGPDRIGASNQPQHF.

The chain joins TRBV30 to TRBJ2-1, with 10 bases that match TRBD1. CDR3 size: 17 residues. The V gene's germline CDR1 is GTSNPN and CDR2 SVGIG (reference sequence). J was trimmed by 6 bases and V by 0 bases; bases with no gene match: 11. The CDR3 bases are TGTGCCTGGAGTGTAAGGGGTTGGGGGACAGGGGCCAATGAGCAGTTCTTC. Encoded protein: CAWSVRGWGTGANEQFF.

The chain couples TRBV7-2 to TRBJ1-6, with D possibly TRBD1 on 6 matching bases. This CDR3 has 18 residues. The V end was cut by 0 bases, the J end by 0 bases, with 12 bases between. CDR1 and CDR2 from the germline V gene are SGHTA and FQGNSA. The CDR3 bases are TGTGCCAGCAGCTTAGCAGGGGGTGGGACCTCCTATAATTCACCCCTCCACTTT. This sequence encodes CASSLAGGGTSYNSPLHF.

The rearrangement links TRBV12-5 to TRBJ2-3; the D gene is possibly TRBD2 (5 bases). This CDR3 region has 16 residues. Trimming took 5 bases from V and 2 from J, leaving 17 bases between them. The V gene's germline CDR1 is LGHNT and CDR2 FRNRAP. CDR3 sequence (DNA): TGTGCTAGTGGTATGTCGGGGATCCGAAACACAGATACGCAGTATTTT. Translating it yields CASGMSGIRNTDTQYF.

This chain uses TRBV10-2 with TRBJ2-1; TRBD2 matches at 10 bases. V shed 3 bases and J 8 bases; nucleotides not matched to a gene: 10. The germline V gene has CDR1 WSHSY and CDR2 SAAADI. The CDR3 extends over 16 amino acids. The CDR3, as DNA: TGCGCCAGCAGTGAACTAGCGGGGAGTAGAGGCGATGAGCAGTTCTTC. It specifies CASSELAGSRGDEQFF.

V and J are TRBV20-1 and TRBJ1-1, with no clear D. Germline CDR1 reads DFQATT; CDR2 reads SNEGSKA (reference sequence). V shed 3 bases and J shed 5 bases, with 7 bases lying between them. This CDR3 has 11 amino acids. For the CDR3, the DNA is TGCAGTGCTAGCCCGAGTACTGAAGCTTTCTTT. Residues: CSASPSTEAFF.

The chain employs TRBV6-2 or TRBV6-3 and TRBJ2-7, with 7 bases fitting TRBD2. The length of the CDR3 is 13 residues. Germline V gene lookup returns CDR1 MNHEY and CDR2 SVGEGT. V was clipped by 4 bases and J by 4 bases; unmatched bases: 4. For the CDR3, the DNA is TGTGCCAGCAGTTTGAGGGAGGGGTACGAGCAGTACGTC. Protein: CASSLREGYEQYV.

The rearrangement joins TRBV14 to TRBJ1-2; 9 bases are shared with TRBD1. This CDR3 has 14 residues. Trimming took 4 bases from V and 8 from J; bases not matched to a gene: 8. Germline CDR1 reads SGHDN; CDR2 reads FVKESK. The chain's CDR3 is CASSPQGAGGGYTF. For the CDR3, the DNA is TGTGCCAGCAGCCCACAGGGGGCCGGAGGAGGCTACACCTTC.

This clone was seen more than once but under ten times. The V and J genes are TRBV6-4 and TRBJ2-7; D unclear. The CDR3 contains 12 residues. The ends were cut back, 3 bases at V and 4 bases at J, with 7 bases in the middle. CDR1 and CDR2 from the germline V gene are MRHNA and SNTAGT. The CDR3 loop is CASSEVSYEQYF. CDR3 sequence (DNA): TGTGCCAGCAGTGAGGTGAGTTACGAGCAGTACTTC.

The J gene is TRBJ1-1, the V gene TRBV18; the D gene is possibly TRBD1 (5 bases). CDR3 length: 16 amino acids. The V end lost 1 base, the J end lost 1 base, and 13 bases lay between the germline ends. Per germline, CDR1 KGHSH and CDR2 LQKENI. The CDR3 region is CASSPLDSLPNTEAFF. The CDR3, as DNA: TGTGCCAGCTCACCACTAGACAGCCTACCGAACACTGAAGCTTTCTTT.

This clone was observed once. This sequence joins TRBV2 and TRBJ1-5; TRBD1 matches at 7 bases. The CDR3 has 18 residues. CDR1 is SNHLY and CDR2 is FYNNEI in the germline V gene. V shed 6 bases, J shed 0 bases, and the junction held 14 bases outside the gene matches. The CDR3 DNA follows: TGTGCCAGCAGCCGGGACAGCCCGAGACTCTATAGCAATCAGCCCCAGCATTTT. It is translated as CASSRDSPRLYSNQPQHF.

This chain connects TRBV25-1 to TRBJ2-1; 7 nucleotides match TRBD1. The CDR3 totals 13 residues. The trim removed 1 base at V and 6 bases at J, leaving 0 bases unmatched. Germline assignment: CDR1 MGHDK and CDR2 SYGVNS. The CDR3, as DNA: TGTGCCAGCAGTGAATCAGGGGGCAATGAGCAGTTCTTC. Its translation is CASSESGGNEQFF. The variable domain in full, with the rest retrieved from reference TRBV25-1 and TRBJ2-1, is EADIYQTPRYLVIGTGKKITLECSQTMGHDKMYWYQQDPGMELHLIHYSYGVNSTEKGDLSSESTVSRIRTEHFPLTLESARPSHTSQYLCASSESGGNEQFFGPGTRLTVL.

This clone appeared once. The chain carries TRBV6-5 and TRBJ1-2, with TRBD1 identical over 10 bases. Germline values: CDR1 MNHEY, CDR2 SVGAGI. This CDR3 comprises 13 residues. V lost 2 bases to trimming and J lost 7 bases; unmatched junction nucleotides: 1. DNA for the CDR3: TGTGCCAGCAGTTACGGACAGGGGGGTGGCTACACCTTC. This gives the protein CASSYGQGGGYTF.

This chain connects TRBV5-8 to TRBJ1-5; 10 bases are a match to TRBD1. Germline lookup yields CDR1 SGHTS and CDR2 YDEGEE. The ends lost 4 bases at V and 0 bases at J; junction bases unmatched: 10. The CDR3 covers 18 residues. CDR3 sequence: CASSRQGAFEVSNQPQHF. CDR3 sequence (DNA): TGTGCCAGCAGCCGACAGGGGGCTTTTGAGGTTAGCAATCAGCCCCAGCATTTT.

This chain links TRBV7-9 with TRBJ2-5; tentative D call: TRBD2 (6 bases). The V gene lost 5 bases and the J gene lost 13 bases, with 17 bases spanning the gap. Germline lookup yields CDR1 SEHNR and CDR2 FQNEAQ (reference sequence). The CDR3 consists of 12 residues. Written as DNA, the CDR3 is TGTGCCAGCAGCCGCCAGGGACTTCGTCCGTACTTC. It is translated as CASSRQGLRPYF.

Notes on this clone: Here the CDR3 omits its conserved ending phenylalanine or tryptophan, so a read error is the likely source. Because the CDR3's place on the DNA is in doubt, the DNA is left out and the CDR3 is given as listed by TCRdb. This sequence joins TRBV6-5 and TRBJ1-1; TRBD1, the table's D call, lacks a check against the DNA. The CDR3 comprises 10 residues, both ends counted. Per the germline V gene, CDR1 is MNHEY and CDR2 is SVGAGI. CDR3 sequence reads: CASRSGGTGV.

The chain is built from TRBV6-6 and TRBJ1-2; D ambiguous. Germline loops: CDR1 MNHNY, CDR2 SVGAGI (reference sequence). This CDR3 has 13 amino acids. V lost 6 bases to trimming and J lost 5 bases, with 13 bases between them. The CDR3 DNA reads as TGTGCCAGCAGCTACACTTACTCTTATGGCTACACCTTC. Its translation is CASSYTYSYGYTF.

The gene calls are TRBV11-2 and TRBJ2-1; 11 bases agree with TRBD2. The CDR3 has 16 residues. J was trimmed by 7 bases and V by 3 bases; bases with no gene match: 8. Germline assignment: CDR1 SGHAT and CDR2 FQNNGV. The CDR3: CASSLVLAGGRNEQFF. CDR3 in DNA: TGTGCCAGCAGCTTGGTCTTAGCGGGGGGGCGGAATGAGCAGTTCTTC. Filled out from reference TRBV11-2 and TRBJ2-1, the complete variable domain reads EAGVAQSPRYKIIEKRQSVAFWCNPISGHATLYWYQQILGQGPKLLIQFQNNGVVDDSQLPKDRFSAERLKGVDSTLKIQPAKLEDSAVYLCASSLVLAGGRNEQFFGPGTRLTVL.

V and J are TRBV5-1 and TRBJ1-1; D uncertain. The V end was cut by 4 bases, the J end by 0 bases, with 7 bases between. The length of the CDR3 is 13 residues. Germline V CDR1 and CDR2: SGHRS, YFSETQ. CDR3 residues: CASSRTVNTEAFF. CDR3 nucleotides: TGCGCCAGCAGCAGGACGGTGAACACTGAAGCTTTCTTT.

This clone was seen a handful of times. Other nucleotide sequences in the sample specify the same CDR3. The chain employs TRBV5-1 and TRBJ2-1; TRBD2 matches at 7 bases. The CDR3 totals 16 residues. Germline CDR1 SGHRS, CDR2 YFSETQ. Trimming removed 0 bases from V and 0 bases from J; junction bases left unmatched: 3. As DNA, the CDR3 is TGCGCCAGCAGCTTGGTTGGCGGGAGCTCCTACAATGAGCAGTTCTTC. Protein sequence: CASSLVGGSSYNEQFF.

The V gene is TRBV9, the J gene TRBJ2-7; 12 bases map to TRBD1. Germline CDR1 and CDR2: SGDLS and YYNGEE. This CDR3 spans 15 amino acids. Trimming took 0 bases from V and 5 from J; bases not matched to a gene: 3. CDR3 sequence: CASSVDGTGGDEQYF. The CDR3 DNA is TGTGCCAGCAGCGTAGATGGGACAGGGGGCGACGAGCAGTACTTC. The whole variable domain, remainder taken from reference TRBV9 and TRBJ2-7, is DSGVTQTPKHLITATGQRVTLRCSPRSGDLSVYWYQQSLDQGLQFLIQYYNGEERAKGNILERFSAQQFPDLHSELNLSSLELGDSALYFCASSVDGTGGDEQYFGPGTRLTVT.

The CDR3 here is CASSLEGVGRETQYF. CDR3 nucleotide sequence: TGTGCCAGCAGCTTAGAGGGTGTGGGGAGAGAGACCCAGTACTTC. This chain uses TRBV7-9 with TRBJ2-5, with D possibly being TRBD2 (5 bases). This CDR3 comprises 15 residues. The germline V gene has CDR1 SEHNR and CDR2 FQNEAQ (reference sequence). The V end was cut by 1 base, the J end by 4 bases, with 13 bases between. Drawing the rest from reference TRBV7-9 and TRBJ2-5, the complete variable domain is DTGVSQNPRHKITKRGQNVTFRCDPISEHNRLYWYRQTLGQGPEFLTYFQNEAQLEKSRLLSDRFSAERPKGSFSTLEIQRTEQGDSAMYLCASSLEGVGRETQYFGPGTRLLVL.

V and J are TRBV6-5 and TRBJ2-3, with D unclear. The CDR3 contains 11 residues. The germline V and J ends were trimmed by 6 bases and 6 bases, with 7 bases remaining between them. Germline V gene sequence: CDR1 MNHEY, CDR2 SVGAGI. The CDR3 DNA reads as TGTGCCAGCAGACAGCCGGATACGCAGTATTTT. Its translation: CASRQPDTQYF.

The rearrangement links TRBV9 to TRBJ2-1, with 12 bases fitting TRBD2. Trimming cost V 3 bases and J 1 base; bases outside gene matches: 2. CDR3 size: 16 residues. Per the germline V gene, CDR1 is SGDLS and CDR2 is YYNGEE. CDR3 amino acids: CASSALAGGSYNEQFF. Here the CDR3 DNA reads TGTGCCAGCAGCGCACTAGCGGGGGGTTCCTACAATGAGCAGTTCTTC.

This chain joins TRBV9 and TRBJ1-2; no clear D gene. The CDR3 contains 15 residues. Germline V lookup: CDR1 SGDLS, CDR2 YYNGEE. Trimming removed 0 bases from V and 1 base from J, with 10 bases in between. The CDR3 spells CASSVGAGYNYGYTF. CDR3 coding DNA: TGTGCCAGCAGCGTAGGAGCCGGATATAACTATGGCTACACCTTC. Full variable domain (outside the CDR3, taken from reference TRBV9 and TRBJ1-2): DSGVTQTPKHLITATGQRVTLRCSPRSGDLSVYWYQQSLDQGLQFLIQYYNGEERAKGNILERFSAQQFPDLHSELNLSSLELGDSALYFCASSVGAGYNYGYTFGSGTRLTVV.

The genes are TRBV5-1 and TRBJ1-1, with D maybe TRBD1 (5 bases). The CDR3 sequence is 15 residues long. CDR1 and CDR2 from the germline V gene are SGHRS and YFSETQ. Deletions cut 4 bases from V and 1 base from J, with 14 bases between. CDR3 bases: TGCGCCAGCAGCGCGCGGGTGGGGACGAACACTGAAGCTTTCTTT. It is translated as CASSARVGTNTEAFF.

This clone was detected a few times. The chain has TRBV5-1 and TRBJ2-5; 7 bases agree with TRBD2. The CDR3 covers 15 residues. V shed 4 bases, J shed 5 bases, and the junction held 11 bases outside the gene matches. Germline assignment: CDR1 SGHRS and CDR2 YFSETQ. The CDR3 region is CASSPLAELGETQYF. CDR3 in DNA: TGCGCCAGCAGCCCGCTAGCGGAGTTGGGGGAGACCCAGTACTTC.